This T cell receptor beta chain was identified in a study of blood T cell repertoires in COVID-19. The method was immunoSEQ multiplex PCR; TCRdb's version includes in-frame clones alone and lacks a portion of them. The repertoire holds around 180,000 clones, with around 85% as singletons. The CDR3 runs 14 residues. The TCR comes from an elderly man with COVID-19, enrolled during active disease. The V and J genes are TRBV21-1 and TRBJ1-5; the table calls TRBD1, which could not be checked here. TRBV21-1 is listed as a pseudogene. The specimen was peripheral blood. Here the CDR3 DNA reads TGTGCCAGCAATTTCAACAGCAGAAATCAGCCCCAGCATTTT. Translated: CASNFNSRNQPQHF.